This entry describes one T cell receptor (beta chain). Under the authors' procedure: Counts of nucleated cells, estimated from reference gene primer amplification, were obtained. Assay: immunoSEQ multiplex PCR; the TCRdb copy retains only in-frame clones and omits some. D and trimming come from the DNA, and the V and J calls and clone size come from that table. The table shows over 85,000 clones, with approximately 84% occurring only once. This specimen comes from a study of blood T cell repertoires in COVID-19. Overall study context: The origin of the acute and convalescent COVID-19 samples was the United States, Italy and Spain. Nucleic acid was either cDNA or gDNA, and it came from T cells, B-cell-depleted T cells, or PBMCs.

CDR3 length: 13 residues. V lost 4 bases, J lost 5 bases, and 6 bases stayed unmatched. CDR1 and CDR2 (germline): SGDLS, YYNGEE. The sequenced material came from peripheral blood. The V gene is TRBV9, the J gene TRBJ2-7; 7 positions agree with TRBD1. The sequence derives from a man in his forties with active or convalescent COVID-19. Written as DNA, the CDR3 is TGTGCCAGCAGCCTACAGGGGTCCAACGAGCAGTACTTC. Translation gives CASSLQGSNEQYF. The complete variable domain, with remaining parts taken from reference TRBV9 and TRBJ2-7, reads DSGVTQTPKHLITATGQRVTLRCSPRSGDLSVYWYQQSLDQGLQFLIQYYNGEERAKGNILERFSAQQFPDLHSELNLSSLELGDSALYFCASSLQGSNEQYFGPGTRLTVT.